The clone carrying this T cell receptor (beta chain) was detected once. No antigen is known for it. This entry comes from a study of T cells in narcolepsy. Study-wide context: Patients with NT1 or NT2 and healthy control donors were enrolled.

Measured with immunoSEQ multiplex PCR; TCRdb has only the in-frame clones, and not every one. The table lists around 30,000 clones, about nine tenths of them singletons. Study-level points and caveats: Autoreactive clone sequences were missing from some blood memory CD4+ repertoires. Healthy controls reportedly lacked the autoreactive clonotypes serially found in patients' blood. Same-patient CSF and blood CD4+ T cell clonotypes included HCRT-specific and TRIB2-specific autoreactive ones.

The CDR3 consists of 14 residues. The V end lost 1 base, the J end lost 3 bases, and 9 bases lay between the germline ends. The germline V gene encodes CDR1 MGHRA and CDR2 YSYEKL. Material for sequencing was CD45RA- memory CD4+ T cells from PBMCs. This chain joins TRBV4-1 and TRBJ1-2; D uncertain. The clonotype comes from a human donor with narcolepsy. Here the CDR3 reads CASSQGGVYYGYTF. DNA of the CDR3: TGCGCCAGCAGCCAAGGCGGAGTTTACTATGGCTACACCTTC.